The TCR beta chain described here comes from a study of T cell repertoires in cytomegalovirus infection. Study-wide context: Signatures in public TCR beta sequences pointed to both CMV infection and matching HLA type. Findings of the study overall: Ex vivo, HLA-C-restricted CMV-specific TCR beta clonotypes prevailed over the rest of the response.

Each CDR3 protein is one row after TCRdb ran MiXCR on the reads. The table records approximately 260,000 distinct CDR3 sequences, approximately 17% of them present only once. Concerning this clonotype itself: Its antigen is unknown. One end of the junction is discordant with germline, which a read error may explain.

CDR3 size: 14 residues. The receptor comes from a human donor in good health (CMV status not recorded). Some clones in this sample may be carry-over from other donors' samples. Sequenced material: CD8+ T cells from PBMCs. The chain employs TRBV12-3 or TRBV12-4 and TRBJ2-7; perhaps D is TRBD1 or TRBD2 (5 bases each). CDR3 DNA: TGTGTCAGCAGCCCGGGACGGAAGTCCTACGAGCAGTACTTC. This sequence encodes CVSSPGRKSYEQYF.